Shown below are 10 T cell receptor beta chains from a single sample sequenced in a study of CD8 T cells in ankylosing spondylitis. A single record per CDR3 protein comes from TCRdb applying MiXCR to the 5' RACE reads. The table has 670,000 or so distinct CDR3 sequences, 15% to 20% seen once. No antigen has been assigned to these receptors. Broader study findings: One TCR beta motif, made up of 7 or 8 highly homologous variants, appeared characteristic of ankylosing spondylitis blood.

Sequenced input: blood, either unsorted or a sorted T cell fraction (not recorded which). These receptor sequences come from a male donor with ankylosing spondylitis.

In regard to this clonotype: One end of the junction fails to match germline, which may point to a read error. This chain joins TRBV7-8 and TRBJ2-1; unclear D gene. Germline assignment: CDR1 SGHVS and CDR2 FQNEAQ. The CDR3 consists of 16 residues. The CDR3 loop reads CASSLDGDPSYHEQFF. The CDR3 region has the DNA TGTGCCAGCAGCTTAGATGGGGATCCCTCCTACCATGAGCAGTTCTTC.

This chain uses TRBV29-1 with TRBJ2-2; 8 nucleotides align to TRBD2. This CDR3 is 13 amino acids long. Germline V CDR1 and CDR2: SQVTM, ANQGSEA. J gave up 7 bases and V 7 bases, and 8 bases lay outside the gene matches. The CDR3 DNA follows: TGCAGCGCCGGGGGACTAGGCCACGGGGAGCTGTTTTTT. It yields the protein CSAGGLGHGELFF.

This clonotype turned up a few times. The V gene is TRBV25-1, the J gene TRBJ1-1; maybe TRBD1 (5 bases). Germline CDR1 reads MGHDK; CDR2 reads SYGVNS. V gave up 6 bases and J gave up 1 base, with 12 bases separating them. There are 14 residues in the CDR3. CDR3 in DNA: TGTGCCAGCAGAAAGGCCGGGGGGAACACTGAAGCTTTCTTT. As protein: CASRKAGGNTEAFF.

The chain links TRBV5-1 to TRBJ2-4, with 11 bases identical to TRBD1. CDR3 length: 16 amino acids. J lost 6 bases, V lost 0 bases, and 5 bases had no gene match. Per germline, CDR1 SGHRS and CDR2 YFSETQ. CDR3: CASSLVGDRGGNIQYF. The CDR3 DNA is TGCGCCAGCAGCTTGGTAGGGGACAGGGGGGGAAACATTCAGTACTTC.

The CDR3 protein is CASSLVTSGTHNEQFF. As DNA, the CDR3 is TGTGCCAGCAGCTTAGTGACTAGCGGTACCCACAATGAGCAGTTCTTC. The rearrangement uses TRBV7-6 and TRBJ2-1; TRBD2 agrees at 9 bases. Germline V CDR1 and CDR2: SGHVS, FNYEAQ. CDR3 length: 16 amino acids. With 1 base clipped from V and 5 bases from J, the junction kept 6 bases outside the gene matches.

This clonotype was counted between two and nine times. This sequence joins TRBV4-2 and TRBJ1-4, with 7 bases identical to TRBD1. Germline V gene lookup returns CDR1 LGHNA and CDR2 YNFKEQ. The V segment lost 4 bases and the J segment 8 bases; nucleotides outside the gene matches: 7. CDR3 length equals 14 residues. The CDR3 protein is CASSPRTGVEKLFF. The CDR3 DNA reads TGTGCCAGCAGCCCCAGGACAGGAGTGGAAAAACTGTTTTTT.

This sequence joins TRBV10-3 and TRBJ2-7; D call uncertain. Trimming pared 4 bases from V and 3 bases from J, leaving 10 bases between. This CDR3 is 13 amino acids long. Germline lookup yields CDR1 ENHRY and CDR2 SYGVKD. The CDR3 protein is CAISVDGDYEQYF. The CDR3, as DNA: TGTGCCATCAGTGTTGACGGCGACTACGAGCAGTACTTC.

This chain connects TRBV12-3 or TRBV12-4 to TRBJ2-7; TRBD1 matches at 7 bases. J lost 4 bases, V lost 3 bases, and 6 bases had no gene match. The CDR3 consists of 14 residues. In DNA form, the CDR3 reads TGTGCCAGCAGTTTCGTCAGGGGGTGGTACGAGCAGTACTTC. Its protein product is CASSFVRGWYEQYF.

With respect to this clonotype: At one of its ends the junction is not consistent with the germline gene, which may arise from a read error. The CDR3 sequence: CASSRLDSQYF. In DNA form, the CDR3 reads TGTGCCAGCAGCCGACTAGATTCGCAGTATTTT. This chain connects TRBV7-2 to TRBJ2-3; TRBD2 might be the D (6 bases). CDR3 length: 11 residues. Germline V gene lookup returns CDR1 SGHTA and CDR2 FQGNSA.

This clonotype has at least ten counts. This chain joins TRBV12-3 or TRBV12-4 and TRBJ1-2, with a weak D call TRBD1 (6 bases). CDR3 length: 16 amino acids. Trimming stripped 5 bases from V and 1 base from J, with 17 bases between. The DNA of the CDR3 is TGTGCCAGCAGTGCAAGTTCCGGGACATTTAACTATGGCTACACCTTC. Protein product: CASSASSGTFNYGYTF.